This T cell receptor beta chain came from a study of T cell repertoires in cytomegalovirus infection. On the study more broadly: Public TCR beta signatures indicated both CMV infection and matching HLA type. Study-wide results and limits: CMV carriers having the relevant HLA were flagged by cumulative public TCR beta family frequency. Within the response measured ex vivo, HLA-C-restricted CMV-specific TCR beta clonotypes were dominant.

With respect to this clonotype: The target antigen is unknown.

The ends lost 4 bases at V and 1 base at J; junction bases unmatched: 7. The germline V gene encodes CDR1 SGHRS and CDR2 YFSETQ. This CDR3 region has 15 residues. A single record per CDR3 protein comes from TCRdb applying MiXCR to the reads. The sample shows 350,000 to 500,000 distinct CDR3 sequences, approximately 30% of them seen only once. The clonotype originates from a human donor in good health (CMV status not recorded). Some clones in this sample may be carry-over from other donors' samples. The V call is TRBV5-1, the J call TRBJ1-1, with 7 bases lining up with TRBD1. The sequenced sample was PBMCs. The CDR3 loop reads CASSILGQRNTEAFF. CDR3 DNA: TGCGCCAGCAGCATACTGGGACAGAGGAACACTGAAGCTTTCTTT.